This TCR beta chain was sequenced for a study of CD8 T cells in Susac syndrome (dated 2019 in TCRdb). With regard to the full study: The study used repertoire sequencing to test whether antigen drove CD8+ T cell activation and differentiation in Susac syndrome.

RNA was extracted using the RNeasy kit, and roughly 0.45 to 1 microgram was reverse transcribed with random hexamers. TCR beta CDR3 regions were amplified with the immunoSEQ multiplex PCR assay covering 54 Vbeta and 13 Jbeta segments. PCR amplification bias was corrected using a synthetic template baseline for primer optimization and computational correction. The original methods were these. Only productive sequences were kept, with reads annotated to V, D and J genes according to IMGT and analyzed in immunoSEQ Analyzer. To calculate clonality, Shannon entropy was normalized by log2 of the number of productive unique sequences and then subtracted from one. For each patient and control, public and private clones were evaluated among the 100 most prevalent clones. Susac-specific clones were defined as absent from healthy and MS cohorts, about 1,100 published viral clones and other ImmuneACCESS disease sequences. Using fastp at Q25 and MiXCR, TCRdb reprocessed the public reads and kept productive beta chains. All rows with the same CDR3 protein become a single entry with the most common DNA and genes. V and J calls and clone size were set by TCRdb, not the authors. This sample has about 200,000 distinct CDR3 sequences in its table, and more than 90% of those were observed once. The ten most abundant clones make up 0.093% of the sample.

With respect to this clonotype: The antigen this receptor binds is unknown. The sample holds no much larger clone one base away, and base qualities are not on file.

Study-wide conclusions, independent of this receptor: The number of individuals in the TCR sequencing and HLA analysis was recognized as being relatively small.

High-throughput TCR beta sequencing profiled peripheral blood CD8+ and CD4+ T cells from healthy donors, Susac syndrome patients and multiple sclerosis patients. The multiple sclerosis controls were treatment-naive patients whose relapsing-remitting disease, either stable or active, fulfilled the revised McDonald criteria. Bulk CD8+ and CD4+ T cells were purified by magnetic negative isolation, while CD8+ TEMRA cells were enriched using FACS. Blood was collected in EDTA tubes and processed within 24 hours, with PBMCs isolated through density gradient centrifugation. PBMCs intended for TCR sequencing were cryopreserved in liquid nitrogen and were subsequently thawed in a 37 degrees C water bath. The sorted or isolated CD4+, CD8+ and CD8+ TEMRA cells had a purity of 90% or higher. The material sequenced was CD4+ T cells from PBMCs. The sequence derives from a human donor with multiple sclerosis.

In nucleotides, the sequence is TGTGCCATCAGTGGGCTGTATGGGGACAGGGGGTTCGAGCAGTACTTC. It translates to CAISGLYGDRGFEQYF. This chain is built from TRBV10-3 and TRBJ2-7; 11 nucleotides in the junction match TRBD1. Trimming removed 4 bases from V and 6 bases from J; the gene matches leave 11 bases unexplained. The germline V gene gives CDR1 as ENHRY and CDR2 as SYGVKD. There are 16 amino acids in the CDR3, from cysteine to phenylalanine inclusive. Of all the DNA, just the CDR3 is kept, 48 bases in frame from base 1.